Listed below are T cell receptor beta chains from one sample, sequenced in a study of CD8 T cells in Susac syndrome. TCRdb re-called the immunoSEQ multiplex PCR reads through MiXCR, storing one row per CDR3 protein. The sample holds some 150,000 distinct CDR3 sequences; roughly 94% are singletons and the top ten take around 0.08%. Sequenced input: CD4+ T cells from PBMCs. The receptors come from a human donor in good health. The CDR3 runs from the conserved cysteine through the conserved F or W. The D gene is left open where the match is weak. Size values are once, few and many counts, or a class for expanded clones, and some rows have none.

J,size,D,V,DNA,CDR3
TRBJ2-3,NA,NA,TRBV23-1,TGCGCCAGCAGCTTCCTTTGGCGGTATGAGAGCACAGATACGCAGTATTTT,CASSFLWRYESTDTQYF
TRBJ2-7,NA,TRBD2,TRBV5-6,TGTGCCAGCAGCTTGGTTGGTAGCGGGACATCCGAGCAGTACTTC,CASSLVGSGTSEQYF
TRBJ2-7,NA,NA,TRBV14,TGTGCCAGCAGCCAGTACTACGAGCAGTACTTC,CASSQYYEQYF
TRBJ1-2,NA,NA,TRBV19,TGTGCCAGTAGGAGGGGACCTCAAAACTATGGCTACACCTTC,CASRRGPQNYGYTF
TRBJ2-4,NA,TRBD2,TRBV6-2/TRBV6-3,TGTGCCAGCAGTTACCAACCGGGACTAGCGGGATTGGGAGCCAAAAACATTCAGTACTTC,CASSYQPGLAGLGAKNIQYF
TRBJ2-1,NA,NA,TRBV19,TGTGCCAGTAGTAAGGAGGTTAGCTCCTACAATGAGCAGTTCTTC,CASSKEVSSYNEQFF
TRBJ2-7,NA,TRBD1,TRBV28,TGTGCCAGCAGCCCATACGGGACAGGGAGGTCCTACGAGCAGTACTTC,CASSPYGTGRSYEQYF
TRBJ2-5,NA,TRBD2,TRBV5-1,TGCGCCAGCAGCTCATCTAGCGGGAGGGCCGAGGGGACCCAGTACTTC,CASSSSSGRAEGTQYF
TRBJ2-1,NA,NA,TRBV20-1,TGCAGTGCTCCTTACCTAAGCTCCTACAATGAGCAGTTCTTC,CSAPYLSSYNEQFF
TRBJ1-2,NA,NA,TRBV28,TGTGCCAGCAGTCGACCCTCGGGCGGGGGATGGGGGCCTGGCTACACCTTC,CASSRPSGGGWGPGYTF
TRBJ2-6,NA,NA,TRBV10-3,TGTGCCATCAGTGGCTGGTCTGGGGCCAACGTCCTGACTTTC,CAISGWSGANVLTF
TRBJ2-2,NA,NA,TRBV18,TGTGCCAGCTCACCATGGGGACGGGGGAGCACCGGGGAGCTGTTTTTT,CASSPWGRGSTGELFF
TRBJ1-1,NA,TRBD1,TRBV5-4,TGTGCCAGCAGCACACAACAGGGGGTTACTGAAGCTTTCTTT,CASSTQQGVTEAFF
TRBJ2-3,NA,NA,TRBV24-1,TGTGCCACCAGCCCGGGCCCCCAAAGGGATACGCAGTATTTT,CATSPGPQRDTQYF
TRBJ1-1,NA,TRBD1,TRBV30,TGTGCCTGGAGTCCTTTTTTAGGGGGCTACACTGAAGCTTTCTTT,CAWSPFLGGYTEAFF
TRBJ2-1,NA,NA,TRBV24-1,TGTGCCACCGCACCCCCTCGGCAGGGGTACTACAATGAGCAGTTCTTC,CATAPPRQGYYNEQFF
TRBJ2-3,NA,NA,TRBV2,TGTGCCAGCAGTCGGAGCTCGGGGGAAGATACGCAGTATTTT,CASSRSSGEDTQYF
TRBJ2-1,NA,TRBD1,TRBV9,TGTGCCAGCAGCTTCGACAGGGCCTCCTACAATGAGCAGTTCTTC,CASSFDRASYNEQFF
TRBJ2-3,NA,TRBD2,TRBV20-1,TGCAGTGCCCGAACCTTAGCGGGAGGGCCAGATACGCAGTATTTT,CSARTLAGGPDTQYF
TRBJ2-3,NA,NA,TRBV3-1,TGTGCCAGCAGCCAAGATCTGACTAGCACAGATACGCAGTATTTT,CASSQDLTSTDTQYF
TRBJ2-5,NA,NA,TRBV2,TGTGCCAGCAGTCCAACCATCTTGGGGGAGACCCAGTACTTC,CASSPTILGETQYF
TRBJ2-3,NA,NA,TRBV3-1,TGTGCCAGCAGCCCCCGGACCTCGTCGGATTTAAATACGCAGTATTTT,CASSPRTSSDLNTQYF
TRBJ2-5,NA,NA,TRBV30,TGTGCCTGGAGTGTTGGAGGGGAGACCCAGTACTTC,CAWSVGGETQYF
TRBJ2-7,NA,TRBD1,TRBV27,TGTGCCAGCAGTTTATCGGGGAGACAGGGTGGCGAGCAGTACTTC,CASSLSGRQGGEQYF
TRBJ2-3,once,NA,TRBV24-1,TGTGCCACCAGTGATTTAGGGGCCACAGATACGCAGTATTTT,CATSDLGATDTQYF
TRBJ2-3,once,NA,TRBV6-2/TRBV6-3,TGTGCCAGCCACCGGGACCACACAGATACGCAGTATTTT,CASHRDHTDTQYF
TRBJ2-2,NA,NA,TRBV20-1,TGCAGTGCTAGATCAGGGGGGTACAGGGCCACCGGGGAGCTGTTTTTT,CSARSGGYRATGELFF
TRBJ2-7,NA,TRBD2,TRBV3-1,TGTGCCAGCAGCCAAGATTCTGGAAGCGGGGGATGGTTCTACGAGCAGTACTTC,CASSQDSGSGGWFYEQYF
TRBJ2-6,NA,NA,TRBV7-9,TGTGCCAGCAGCTTAGGGAAATCTGGGGCCAACGTCCTGACTTTC,CASSLGKSGANVLTF
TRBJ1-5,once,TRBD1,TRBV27,TGTGCCAGCAGTCCCGGACAGGGAACTCAGCCCCAGCATTTT,CASSPGQGTQPQHF
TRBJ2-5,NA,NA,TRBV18,TGTGCCAGCTCGCAGACTAGCCAAGAGACCCAGTACTTC,CASSQTSQETQYF
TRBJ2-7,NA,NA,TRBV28,TGTGCCAGCAGTACCCCGACAGGAACCTACGAGCAGTACTTC,CASSTPTGTYEQYF
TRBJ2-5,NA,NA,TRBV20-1,TGCAGGAAACTAGGGACCCAGTACTTC,CRKLGTQYF
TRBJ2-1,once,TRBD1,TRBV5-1,TGCGCCAGCAGCTTGGGGGACAGGCCGGCCTACAATGAGCAGTTCTTC,CASSLGDRPAYNEQFF
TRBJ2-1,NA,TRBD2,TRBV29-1,TGCAGCGTCGACCCCGCTAGCGGCAATGAGCAGTTCTTC,CSVDPASGNEQFF
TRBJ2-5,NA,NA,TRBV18,TGTGCCAGCTCACCTAAATCAGAGACCCAGTACTTC,CASSPKSETQYF
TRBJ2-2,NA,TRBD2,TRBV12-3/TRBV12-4,TGTGCCAGCAGCTCTGCGGGGGGGCAGATAAACCCGACCGGGGAGCTGTTTTTT,CASSSAGGQINPTGELFF
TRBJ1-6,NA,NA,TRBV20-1,TGCAGTGCGCACGGAGTAGCTAATTCACCCCTCCACTTT,CSAHGVANSPLHF
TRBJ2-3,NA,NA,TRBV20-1,TGCAGTGCTCGGGGCGACAGAGATACGCAGTATTTT,CSARGDRDTQYF
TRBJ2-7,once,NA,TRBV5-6,TGTGCCAGCAGCTTTAACAGGGCTAGGACGTCCTACGAGCAGTACTTC,CASSFNRARTSYEQYF
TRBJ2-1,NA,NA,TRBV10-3,TGTGCCATCAGTGAGTCTTATCCCTCACAGGGAAGGTCGGGCCATGAGCAGTTCTTC,CAISESYPSQGRSGHEQFF
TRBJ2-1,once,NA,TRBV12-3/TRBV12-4,TGTGCCAGCAGTTTTGTCGGGAATGAGCAGTTCTTC,CASSFVGNEQFF
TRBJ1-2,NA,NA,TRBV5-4,TGTGCCAGCAGCTTGGGTCCAGGGAGGACCGGCGATGGCTACACCTTC,CASSLGPGRTGDGYTF
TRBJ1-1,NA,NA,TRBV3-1,TGTGCCAGCAGCCAAGAGCTTGGGGCTACGGGCACTGAAGCTTTCTTT,CASSQELGATGTEAFF
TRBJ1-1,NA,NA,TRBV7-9,TGTGCCAGCAGCTTAGCGCAGGGGCACACTGAAGCTTTCTTT,CASSLAQGHTEAFF
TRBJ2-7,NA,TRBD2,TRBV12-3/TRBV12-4,TGTGCCAGCAGTCTTAGCGGGAGGGCCAACGAGCAGTACTTC,CASSLSGRANEQYF
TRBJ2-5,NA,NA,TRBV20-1,TGCAGTGCTAGGGGACCGCTCGCAGAGACCCAGTACTTC,CSARGPLAETQYF
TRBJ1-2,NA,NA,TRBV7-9,TGTGCCAGCAGCTGGGACCTCGATCGGTATGGCTACACCTTC,CASSWDLDRYGYTF
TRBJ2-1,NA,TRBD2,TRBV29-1,TGCTCAAGCTACGGGAGGTACGATGAGCAGTTCTTC,CSSYGRYDEQFF
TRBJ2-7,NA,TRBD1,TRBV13,TGTGCCAGCAGCCAGGGACAGGGTTTAAACGAGCAGTACTTC,CASSQGQGLNEQYF
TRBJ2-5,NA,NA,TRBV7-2,TGTGCCAGCAGCTTAGAGGTACAAGAGACCCAGTACTTC,CASSLEVQETQYF
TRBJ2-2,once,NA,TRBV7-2,TGTGCCAGCAGCGGCTTTTTGGCGAACACCGGGGAGCTGTTTTTT,CASSGFLANTGELFF
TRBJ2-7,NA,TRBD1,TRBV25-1,TGTGCCAGCAGTGAATTGGGGACAGGGCTCCCTCGGGAGCAGTACTTC,CASSELGTGLPREQYF
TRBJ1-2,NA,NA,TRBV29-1,TGCAGCGTTGTGCCCCGAAAAGGAAGTGGCTACACCTTC,CSVVPRKGSGYTF